These 3 T cell receptor beta chains were sequenced from one sample in a study of metastatic and nonmetastatic thyroid tumors. Every patient was untreated before thyroid surgery. TCRdb re-clonotyped the PCR reads through MiXCR. The repertoire holds approximately 15,000 clones, with 24% as singletons. The sequenced material came from tumor tissue. The receptors stem from a female donor with papillary thyroid cancer or a benign thyroid nodule (not recorded which). Some clones in this sample may be carry-over from other donors' samples.

V is TRBV5-1 and J is TRBJ1-6, with D tentatively TRBD1 (6 bases). Germline V lookup: CDR1 SGHRS, CDR2 YFSETQ. The CDR3 totals 15 residues. V lost 0 bases and J 9 bases, leaving 13 bases between the germline ends. This CDR3 is CASSLVSGGGSPLHF. CDR3 bases: TGCGCCAGCAGCTTGGTATCCGGGGGCGGTTCACCCCTCCACTTT.

This clone has only a few counts. The chain joins TRBV19 to TRBJ2-1, with a tentative D call TRBD2 (5 bases). CDR1 and CDR2 (germline): LNHDA, SQIVND (reference sequence). CDR3 length: 15 residues. Trimming took 7 bases from V and 0 from J, leaving 13 bases between them. CDR3 protein: CASTPSLLSYNEQFF. The CDR3, as DNA: TGTGCCAGTACACCTAGCCTCCTCTCCTACAATGAGCAGTTCTTC.

The CDR3 reads CSATGGLPGQSGSYNEQFF. Here the CDR3 DNA reads TGCAGTGCTACCGGGGGCCTTCCCGGACAGAGTGGGTCCTACAATGAGCAGTTCTTC. The rearrangement links TRBV20-1 to TRBJ2-1, with D perhaps matching TRBD1 or TRBD2 (6 bases each). The CDR3 loop spans 19 amino acids. CDR1 and CDR2 from the germline V gene are DFQATT and SNEGSKA (reference sequence). V was clipped by 4 bases and J by 1 base, with 26 bases between them.